Presented here are 19 T cell receptor beta chains from one specimen sequenced in a study of blood T cell repertoires in COVID-19. Assay used: immunoSEQ multiplex PCR; TCRdb lists only in-frame clones, some missing. The sample lists about 260,000 clones; almost 85% were seen once. The material sequenced was peripheral blood. These receptor sequences come from a woman of 80 years or more with acute or convalescent COVID-19.

The gene calls are TRBV9 and TRBJ2-5; 11 bases line up with TRBD2. Trimming took 3 bases from V and 5 from J; bases not matched to a gene: 12. This CDR3 contains 17 residues. Germline V lookup: CDR1 SGDLS, CDR2 YYNGEE. CDR3 DNA: TGTGCCAGCAGCGCCTATAGCGGGGGGGCCTCCCGGGAGACCCAGTACTTC. This translates into CASSAYSGGASRETQYF. The whole variable domain, remainder taken from reference TRBV9 and TRBJ2-5, is DSGVTQTPKHLITATGQRVTLRCSPRSGDLSVYWYQQSLDQGLQFLIQYYNGEERAKGNILERFSAQQFPDLHSELNLSSLELGDSALYFCASSAYSGGASRETQYFGPGTRLLVL.

The chain has TRBV18 and TRBJ1-1; 11 bases line up with TRBD1. CDR1 KGHSH and CDR2 LQKENI come from the germline V gene. V shed 3 bases, J shed 1 base, and the junction held 1 base outside the gene matches. The length of the CDR3 is 15 residues. The chain's CDR3 is CASSPGQGANTEAFF. Here the CDR3 DNA reads TGTGCCAGCTCACCCGGACAGGGGGCGAACACTGAAGCTTTCTTT. Combining the CDR3 with reference TRBV18 and TRBJ1-1 gives the whole variable domain NAGVMQNPRHLVRRRGQEARLRCSPMKGHSHVYWYRQLPEEGLKFMVYLQKENIIDESGMPKERFSAEFPKEGPSILRIQQVVRGDSAAYFCASSPGQGANTEAFFGQGTRLTVV.

The V call is TRBV5-6, the J call TRBJ2-1; 14 nucleotides align to TRBD2. This CDR3 has 15 residues. Germline trimming cut 0 bases from V and 9 bases from J; bases unmatched to any gene: 2. CDR1 is SGHDT and CDR2 is YYEEEE in the germline V gene. CDR3 sequence (DNA): TGTGCCAGCAGCTTGGGACTAGCGGGGGGGTTTGAGCAGTTCTTC. This encodes CASSLGLAGGFEQFF.

The V call is TRBV19, the J call TRBJ1-1; TRBD1 aligns across 8 bases. Germline V gene lookup returns CDR1 LNHDA and CDR2 SQIVND (reference sequence). The CDR3 length is 19 residues. The trim removed 3 bases at V and 1 base at J, leaving 16 bases unmatched. CDR3 region: CASSILGYGGDRGNTEAFF. Here the CDR3 DNA reads TGTGCCAGTAGTATCTTGGGTTACGGGGGTGACAGGGGGAACACTGAAGCTTTCTTT. The variable domain in full, completed from reference TRBV19 and TRBJ1-1, reads DGGITQSPKYLFRKEGQNVTLSCEQNLNHDAMYWYRQDPGQGLRLIYYSQIVNDFQKGDIAEGYSVSREKKESFPLTVTSAQKNPTAFYLCASSILGYGGDRGNTEAFFGQGTRLTVV.

This sequence joins TRBV29-1 and TRBJ1-2, with 7 bases matching TRBD1. The CDR3 contains 13 residues. The trim removed 7 bases at V and 2 bases at J, leaving 7 bases unmatched. Germline values: CDR1 SQVTM, CDR2 ANQGSEA. The CDR3 sequence is CSAAQGQNYGYTF. In DNA, the CDR3 is TGCAGCGCAGCCCAGGGACAGAACTATGGCTACACCTTC.

This clone was recorded once. The J gene is TRBJ2-3, the V gene TRBV19, with TRBD1 identical over 9 bases. CDR1 is LNHDA, CDR2 SQIVND, per germline (reference sequence). The CDR3 extends over 15 amino acids. Trimming cost V 9 bases and J 2 bases; bases outside gene matches: 9. For the CDR3, the DNA is TGTGCCAGCTCTCGGGACAGGGACCCCACAGATACGCAGTATTTT. Protein product: CASSRDRDPTDTQYF.

The chain couples TRBV9 to TRBJ2-1, with TRBD2 identical over 7 bases. Germline assignment: CDR1 SGDLS and CDR2 YYNGEE. The CDR3 sequence is 15 residues long. The V and J ends lost 3 bases and 4 bases, in that order; junction bases with no gene match: 7. CDR3 in DNA: TGTGCCAGCAGCGCCCGACTAGCAGATTACAATGAGCAGTTCTTC. Translating it yields CASSARLADYNEQFF.

The chain joins TRBV4-1 to TRBJ2-3, with TRBD1 as a possible D gene (6 bases). The CDR3 loop spans 14 amino acids. CDR1 and CDR2 (germline): MGHRA, YSYEKL. V was shortened by 1 base and J by 4 bases, with 9 bases between the two germline ends. The CDR3 protein is CASSQGTGPDTQYF. As DNA, the CDR3 is TGCGCCAGCAGCCAAGGAACAGGGCCAGATACGCAGTATTTT.

The chain carries TRBV5-4 and TRBJ1-2, with 9 positions matching TRBD1. The V gene's germline CDR1 is SGHNT and CDR2 YYREEE (reference sequence). With 4 bases clipped from V and 5 bases from J, the junction kept 6 bases outside the gene matches. This CDR3 comprises 14 residues. CDR3 loop: CASSSPGQGYGYTF. The CDR3 nucleotides read TGTGCCAGCAGCAGTCCGGGACAGGGTTATGGCTACACCTTC.

The rearrangement uses TRBV24-1 and TRBJ2-7, with 8 positions matching TRBD1. Trimming removed 12 bases from V and 2 bases from J; junction bases left unmatched: 11. CDR1 and CDR2 from the germline V gene are KGHDR and SFDVKD. The CDR3 loop spans 14 amino acids. CDR3 amino acids: CALRTGPLTYEQYF. CDR3 sequence (DNA): TGTGCCTTAAGGACAGGGCCCTTAACCTACGAGCAGTACTTC.

The chain recombines TRBV7-2 with TRBJ2-1; TRBD2 matches 12 bases. The CDR3 is 17 residues long. The V and J ends lost 2 bases and 5 bases, in that order; junction bases with no gene match: 7. Germline V lookup: CDR1 SGHTA, CDR2 FQGNSA. Here the CDR3 DNA reads TGTGCCAGCAGCTTACCCCCTAGCGGGAGGGCAGACAATGAGCAGTTCTTC. Residues: CASSLPPSGRADNEQFF.

V usage is TRBV18 and J usage is TRBJ2-7; 9 positions agree with TRBD2. The trim removed 3 bases at V and 7 bases at J, leaving 10 bases unmatched. Per germline, CDR1 KGHSH and CDR2 LQKENI. The CDR3 covers 15 residues. This chain's CDR3 is CASSPPGLAGNEQYF. DNA of the CDR3: TGTGCCAGCTCACCCCCGGGGCTAGCGGGAAATGAGCAGTACTTC. The full variable domain, rest sourced from reference TRBV18 and TRBJ2-7, is NAGVMQNPRHLVRRRGQEARLRCSPMKGHSHVYWYRQLPEEGLKFMVYLQKENIIDESGMPKERFSAEFPKEGPSILRIQQVVRGDSAAYFCASSPPGLAGNEQYFGPGTRLTVT.

The rearrangement uses TRBV21-1 and TRBJ1-5; whether TRBD1, the table's D call, matches the DNA was not checked. TRBV21-1 counts as a pseudogene. The CDR3 consists of 16 residues. The CDR3 reads CASSKVFSGGGQPQHF. The CDR3 nucleotides are TGTGCCAGCAGCAAAGTTTTCTCAGGGGGAGGCCAGCCCCAGCATTTT.

The rearrangement uses TRBV2 and TRBJ2-5, with 7 nucleotides matching TRBD1. The CDR3 has 14 amino acids. CDR1 and CDR2 from the germline V gene are SNHLY and FYNNEI. Unmatched junction bases numbered 0, after V lost 1 base and J lost 1 base. Written as DNA, the CDR3 is TGTGCCAGCAGTGAAGGGGACAGCCAAGAGACCCAGTACTTC. The encoded protein is CASSEGDSQETQYF.

This chain connects TRBV7-2 to TRBJ2-7; TRBD1 aligns across 9 bases. CDR3 length equals 13 residues. V shed 5 bases, J shed 7 bases, and the junction held 6 bases outside the gene matches. CDR1 is SGHTA, CDR2 FQGNSA, per germline. The CDR3 sequence: CASSRDRAGEQYF. The CDR3 bases are TGTGCCAGCAGCCGGGACAGGGCAGGAGAGCAGTACTTC.

The chain is built from TRBV7-9 and TRBJ2-7; a possible D gene is TRBD2 (6 bases). The CDR3 contains 17 residues. The germline V gene has CDR1 SEHNR and CDR2 FQNEAQ (reference sequence). Trimming stripped 4 bases from V and 1 base from J, with 20 bases between. This chain's CDR3 is CASSSSPLSRGSYEQYF. In DNA, the CDR3 is TGTGCCAGCAGCTCCTCACCCCTATCTCGGGGGTCCTACGAGCAGTACTTC.

CDR3 DNA: TGTGCCAGTAGTCGACAGGGCGGGCAAGAGACCCAGTACTTC. Its protein is CASSRQGGQETQYF. The chain recombines TRBV19 with TRBJ2-5; 7 bases are a match to TRBD1. The germline CDR1 and CDR2 sequences are LNHDA and SQIVND (reference sequence). With V trimmed by 5 bases and J by 2 bases, 5 bases remained unmatched. The length of the CDR3 is 14 residues.

This CDR3 reads CASSVEPPGEQFF. In nucleotides, the CDR3 is TGTGCCAGCAGTGTGGAGCCCCCGGGTGAGCAGTTCTTC. The gene calls are TRBV6-4 and TRBJ2-1; the D is unclear. Germline V gives CDR1 MRHNA, CDR2 SNTAGT. Trimming took 4 bases from V and 9 from J, leaving 13 bases between them. This CDR3 is 13 amino acids long.

V is TRBV5-1 and J is TRBJ2-3; 10 bases fit TRBD2. V shed 4 bases and J 3 bases; nucleotides not matched to a gene: 5. This CDR3 region has 15 residues. Looked up from germline, CDR1 is SGHRS and CDR2 is YFSETQ. CDR3 nucleotides: TGCGCCAGCAGCCTACTAGCGGGGAGAACAGATACGCAGTATTTT. Protein: CASSLLAGRTDTQYF. Variable domain in full (rest from reference TRBV5-1 and TRBJ2-3): KAGVTQTPRYLIKTRGQQVTLSCSPISGHRSVSWYQQTPGQGLQFLFEYFSETQRNKGNFPGRFSGRQFSNSRSEMNVSTLELGDSALYLCASSLLAGRTDTQYFGPGTRLTVL.